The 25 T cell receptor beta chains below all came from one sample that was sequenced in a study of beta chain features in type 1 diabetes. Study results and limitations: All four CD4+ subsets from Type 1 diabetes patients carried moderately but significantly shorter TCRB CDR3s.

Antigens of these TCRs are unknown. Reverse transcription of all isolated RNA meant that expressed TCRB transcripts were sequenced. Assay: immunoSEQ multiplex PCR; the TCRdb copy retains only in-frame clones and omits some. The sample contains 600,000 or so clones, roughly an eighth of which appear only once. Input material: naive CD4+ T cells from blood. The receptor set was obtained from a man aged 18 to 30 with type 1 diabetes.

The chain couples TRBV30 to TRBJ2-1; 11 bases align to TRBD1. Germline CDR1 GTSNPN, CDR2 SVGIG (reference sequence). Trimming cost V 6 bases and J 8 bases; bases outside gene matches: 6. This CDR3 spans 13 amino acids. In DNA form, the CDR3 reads TGTGCCTGCCCCGGGACAGGGGGGCATGAGCAGTTCTTC. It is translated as CACPGTGGHEQFF.

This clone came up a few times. Written as DNA, the CDR3 is TGCGCCAGCAGCTTGATGGAGGGCACTGAAGCTTTCTTT. Protein: CASSLMEGTEAFF. The rearrangement links TRBV5-1 to TRBJ1-1; D remains ambiguous. CDR3 size: 13 residues. The V end lost 1 base, the J end lost 4 bases, and 8 bases lay between the germline ends. Germline loops: CDR1 SGHRS, CDR2 YFSETQ.

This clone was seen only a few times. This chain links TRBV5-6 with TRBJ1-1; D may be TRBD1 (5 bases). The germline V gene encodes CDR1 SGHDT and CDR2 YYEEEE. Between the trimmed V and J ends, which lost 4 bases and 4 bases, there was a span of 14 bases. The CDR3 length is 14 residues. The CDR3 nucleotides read TGTGCCAGCAGCCCCGGCAGGGCTTTCACTGAAGCTTTCTTT. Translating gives CASSPGRAFTEAFF.

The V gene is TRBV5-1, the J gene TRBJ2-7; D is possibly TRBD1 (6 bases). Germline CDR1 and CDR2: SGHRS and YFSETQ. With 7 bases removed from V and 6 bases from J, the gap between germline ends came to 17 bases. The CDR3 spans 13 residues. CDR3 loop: CASAPTQGSEQYF. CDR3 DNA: TGCGCCAGCGCCCCTACACAGGGATCCGAGCAGTACTTC. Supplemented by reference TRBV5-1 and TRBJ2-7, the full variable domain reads KAGVTQTPRYLIKTRGQQVTLSCSPISGHRSVSWYQQTPGQGLQFLFEYFSETQRNKGNFPGRFSGRQFSNSRSEMNVSTLELGDSALYLCASAPTQGSEQYFGPGTRLTVT.

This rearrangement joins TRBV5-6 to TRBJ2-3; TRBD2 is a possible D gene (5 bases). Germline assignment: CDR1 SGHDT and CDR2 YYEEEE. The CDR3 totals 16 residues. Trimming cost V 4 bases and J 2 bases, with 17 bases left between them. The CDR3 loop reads CASSPGWPLITDTQYF. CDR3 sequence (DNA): TGTGCCAGCAGCCCGGGGTGGCCCTTAATCACAGATACGCAGTATTTT.

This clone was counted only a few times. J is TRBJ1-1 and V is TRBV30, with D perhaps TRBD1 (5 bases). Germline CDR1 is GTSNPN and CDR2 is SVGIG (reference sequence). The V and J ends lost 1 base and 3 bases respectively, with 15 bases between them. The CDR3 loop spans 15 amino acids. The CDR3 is CAWSGTMSGHTEAFF. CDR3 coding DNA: TGTGCCTGGAGTGGCACCATGTCAGGGCACACTGAAGCTTTCTTT.

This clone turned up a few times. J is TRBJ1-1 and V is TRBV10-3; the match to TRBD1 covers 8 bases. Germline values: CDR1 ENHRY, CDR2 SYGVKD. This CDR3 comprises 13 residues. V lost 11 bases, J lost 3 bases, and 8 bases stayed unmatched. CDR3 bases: TGTGCCGCTCAGGGGGCCCGGGACACTGAAGCTTTCTTT. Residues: CAAQGARDTEAFF.

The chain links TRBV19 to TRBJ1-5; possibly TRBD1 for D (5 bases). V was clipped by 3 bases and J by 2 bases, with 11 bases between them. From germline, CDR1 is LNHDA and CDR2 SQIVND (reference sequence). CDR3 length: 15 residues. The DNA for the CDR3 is TGTGCCAGTAGTATTCCGGGACGGGGCAATCAGCCCCAGCATTTT. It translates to CASSIPGRGNQPQHF.

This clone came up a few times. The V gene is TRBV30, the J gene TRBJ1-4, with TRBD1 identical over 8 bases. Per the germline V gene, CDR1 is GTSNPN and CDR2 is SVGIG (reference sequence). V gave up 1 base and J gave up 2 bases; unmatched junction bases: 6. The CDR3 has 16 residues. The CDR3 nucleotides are TGTGCCTGGAGTGCCGATCGGACAGGGACTAATGAAAAACTGTTTTTT. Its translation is CAWSADRTGTNEKLFF. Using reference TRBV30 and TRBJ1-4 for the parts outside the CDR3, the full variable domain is SQTIHQWPATLVQPVGSPLSLECTVEGTSNPNLYWYRQAAGRGLQLLFYSVGIGQISSEVPQNLSASRPQDRQFILSSKKLLLSDSGFYLCAWSADRTGTNEKLFFGSGTQLSVL.

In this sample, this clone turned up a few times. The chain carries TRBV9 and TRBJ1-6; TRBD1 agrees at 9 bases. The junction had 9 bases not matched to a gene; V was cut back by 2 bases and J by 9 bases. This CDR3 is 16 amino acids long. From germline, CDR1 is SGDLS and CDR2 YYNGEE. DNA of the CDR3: TGTGCCAGCAGCGTCGGGGCCCGGGACAGGGCTTCACCCCTCCACTTT. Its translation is CASSVGARDRASPLHF.

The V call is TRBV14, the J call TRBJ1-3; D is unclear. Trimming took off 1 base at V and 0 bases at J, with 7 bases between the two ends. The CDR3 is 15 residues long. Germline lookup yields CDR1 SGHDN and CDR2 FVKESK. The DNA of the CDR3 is TGTGCCAGCAGCCAAGTCGGACTCTCTGGAAACACCATATATTTT. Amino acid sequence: CASSQVGLSGNTIYF.

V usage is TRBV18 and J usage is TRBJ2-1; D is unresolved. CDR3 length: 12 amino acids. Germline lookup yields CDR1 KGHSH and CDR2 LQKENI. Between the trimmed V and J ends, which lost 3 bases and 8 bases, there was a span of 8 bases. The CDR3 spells CASSPSSDEQFF. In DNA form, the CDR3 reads TGTGCCAGCTCACCCTCGAGCGATGAGCAGTTCTTC.

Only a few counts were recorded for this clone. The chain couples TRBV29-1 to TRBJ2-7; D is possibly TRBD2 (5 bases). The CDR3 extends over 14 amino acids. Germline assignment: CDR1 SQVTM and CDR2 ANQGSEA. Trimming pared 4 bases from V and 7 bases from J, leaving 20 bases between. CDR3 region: CSVVEPGGGREQYF. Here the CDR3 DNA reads TGCAGCGTTGTCGAGCCAGGAGGTGGTCGAGAGCAGTACTTC.

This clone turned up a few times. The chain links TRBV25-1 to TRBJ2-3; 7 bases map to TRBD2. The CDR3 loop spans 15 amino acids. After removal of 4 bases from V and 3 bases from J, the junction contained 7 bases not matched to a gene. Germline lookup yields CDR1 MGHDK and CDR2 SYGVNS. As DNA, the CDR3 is TGTGCCAGCAGTGGCCCTGGCGGGAGAACAGATACGCAGTATTTT. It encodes CASSGPGGRTDTQYF. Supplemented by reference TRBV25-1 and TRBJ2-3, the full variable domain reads EADIYQTPRYLVIGTGKKITLECSQTMGHDKMYWYQQDPGMELHLIHYSYGVNSTEKGDLSSESTVSRIRTEHFPLTLESARPSHTSQYLCASSGPGGRTDTQYFGPGTRLTVL.

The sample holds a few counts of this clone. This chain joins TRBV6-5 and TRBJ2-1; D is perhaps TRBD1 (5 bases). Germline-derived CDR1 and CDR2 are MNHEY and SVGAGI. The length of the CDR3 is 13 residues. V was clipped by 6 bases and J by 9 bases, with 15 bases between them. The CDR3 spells CASSGQGSGEQFF. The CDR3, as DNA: TGTGCCAGCAGCGGCCAGGGTTCGGGTGAGCAGTTCTTC.

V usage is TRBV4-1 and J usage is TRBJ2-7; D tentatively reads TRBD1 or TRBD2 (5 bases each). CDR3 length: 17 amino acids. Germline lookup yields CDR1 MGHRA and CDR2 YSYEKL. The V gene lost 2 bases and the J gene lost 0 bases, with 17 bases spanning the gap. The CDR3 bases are TGCGCCAGCAGCCAAAGTATCTTCCGGGACGGCTCCTACGAGCAGTACTTC. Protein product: CASSQSIFRDGSYEQYF.

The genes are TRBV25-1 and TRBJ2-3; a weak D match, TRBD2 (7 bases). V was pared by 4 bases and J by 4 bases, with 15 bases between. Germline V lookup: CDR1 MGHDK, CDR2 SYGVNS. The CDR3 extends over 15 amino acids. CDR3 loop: CASSGRGAGPDTQYF. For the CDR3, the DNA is TGTGCCAGCAGTGGCCGGGGGGCCGGACCAGATACGCAGTATTTT.

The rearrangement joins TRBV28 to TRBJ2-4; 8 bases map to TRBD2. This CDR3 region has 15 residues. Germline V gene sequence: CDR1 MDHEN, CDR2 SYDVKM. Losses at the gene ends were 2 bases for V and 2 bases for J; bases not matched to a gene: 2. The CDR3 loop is CASSLRGGTKNIQYF. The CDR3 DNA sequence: TGTGCCAGCAGTTTACGGGGGGGCACCAAAAACATTCAGTACTTC.

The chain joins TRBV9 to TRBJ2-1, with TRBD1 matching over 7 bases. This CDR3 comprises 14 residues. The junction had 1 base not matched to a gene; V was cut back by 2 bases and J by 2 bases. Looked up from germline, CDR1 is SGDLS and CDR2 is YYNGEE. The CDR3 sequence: CASSVTGAYNEQFF. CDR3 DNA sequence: TGTGCCAGCAGCGTTACAGGGGCCTACAATGAGCAGTTCTTC.

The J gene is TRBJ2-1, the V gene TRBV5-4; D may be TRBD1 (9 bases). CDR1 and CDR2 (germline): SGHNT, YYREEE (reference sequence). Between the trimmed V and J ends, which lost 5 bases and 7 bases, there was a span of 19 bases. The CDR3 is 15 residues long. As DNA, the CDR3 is TGTGCCAGCAGACCGGGGGGGGACAGGGAAAATGAGCAGTTCTTC. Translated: CASRPGGDRENEQFF.

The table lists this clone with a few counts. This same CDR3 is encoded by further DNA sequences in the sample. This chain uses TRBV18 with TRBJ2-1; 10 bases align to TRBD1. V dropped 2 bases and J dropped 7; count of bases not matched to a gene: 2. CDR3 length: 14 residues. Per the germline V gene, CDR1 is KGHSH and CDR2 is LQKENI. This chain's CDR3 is CASSPRTGGNEQFF. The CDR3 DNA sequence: TGTGCCAGCTCACCAAGGACAGGGGGGAATGAGCAGTTCTTC.

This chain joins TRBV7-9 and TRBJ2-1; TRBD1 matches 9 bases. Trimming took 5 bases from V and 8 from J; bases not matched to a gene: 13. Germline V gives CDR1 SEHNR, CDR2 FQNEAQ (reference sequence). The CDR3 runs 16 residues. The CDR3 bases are TGTGCCAGCAGCCGAGTACAGGGGGCAAGGATGGATGAGCAGTTCTTC. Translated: CASSRVQGARMDEQFF.

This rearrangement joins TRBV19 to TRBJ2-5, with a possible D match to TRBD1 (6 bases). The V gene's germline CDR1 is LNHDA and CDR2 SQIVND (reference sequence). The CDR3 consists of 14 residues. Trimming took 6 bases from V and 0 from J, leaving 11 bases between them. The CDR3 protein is CASRATGHQETQYF. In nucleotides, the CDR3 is TGTGCCAGTAGGGCGACAGGCCACCAAGAGACCCAGTACTTC.

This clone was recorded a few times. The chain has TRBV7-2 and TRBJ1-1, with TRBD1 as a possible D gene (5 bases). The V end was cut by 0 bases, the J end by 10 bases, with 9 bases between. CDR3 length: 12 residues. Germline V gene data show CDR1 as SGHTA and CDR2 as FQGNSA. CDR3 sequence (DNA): TGTGCCAGCAGCTTAGCTGGGGGTGGAGCTTTCTTT. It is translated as CASSLAGGGAFF.

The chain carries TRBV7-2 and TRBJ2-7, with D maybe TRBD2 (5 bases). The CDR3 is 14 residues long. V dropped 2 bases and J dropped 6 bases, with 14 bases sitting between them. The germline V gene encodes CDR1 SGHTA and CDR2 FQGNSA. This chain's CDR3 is CASSLFPGWGEQYF. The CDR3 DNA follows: TGTGCCAGCAGCTTATTTCCGGGATGGGGCGAGCAGTACTTC. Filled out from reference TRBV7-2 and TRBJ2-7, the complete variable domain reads GAGVSQSPSNKVTEKGKDVELRCDPISGHTALYWYRQSLGQGLEFLIYFQGNSAPDKSGLPSDRFSAERTGGSVSTLTIQRTQQEDSAVYLCASSLFPGWGEQYFGPGTRLTVT.